This T cell receptor beta chain was recovered during a study of cytomegalovirus exposure and HLA in healthy donors (TCRdb year 2017). About the investigation overall: According to an earlier analysis of around 600 of the donors, about 190 million T cells yielded roughly 110 million unique TCR beta sequences and about 300 Gb of sequence data. Because of strong linkage in the cohort, four to six DR-DQ haplotypes were treated as single units for association and clustering. Alongside the repertoire data, information on donor age, sex, ethnicity and CMV serostatus was compiled. The number of donors typed differed by locus, with about 629-630 for A, B, C, DRB1 and DQB1, 522 for DQA1, 600 to 610 for DPA1, and approximately 470 for DPB1. Of the 350 to 450 genotyped donors, 65% to 90% fell in the genetic ancestry cluster associated with self-reported Caucasian donors. A later analysis re-examined previously published TCR beta repertoires from just over 650 donors and added high-resolution HLA genotyping to investigate patterns of TCR occurrence. Besides the first cohort of more than 650 subjects, a separate validation cohort made up of 95 to 150 different subjects was used. All discovery cohort repertoires had been generated on a single sequencing platform. The study aimed to test whether signatures of past pathogen exposure could be identified by cataloging public T cell receptors. To decide whether each TCR beta V gene segment behaved as functional or pseudogenic, an earlier analysis of fewer than 750 of the donors relied on high-throughput TCR beta sequencing. About 330 gigabases of sequencing data and around 80 million unique TCR sequences made up an early release that covered about 640 HLA-typed donors. The T cell repertoires of some 670 subjects were profiled by immunosequencing and related to cytomegalovirus serostatus. On average, around 200,000 unique TCR beta nucleotide sequences were sequenced per donor among some 430 genotyped donors of the cohort, with around 19% of those sequences being non-productive. To predict cytomegalovirus infection status, the study combined high-throughput TCR immunosequencing, statistical association of individual TCRs with disease status, and machine learning. In a later genetic analysis, genome-wide SNP genotypes for about three fifths of the roughly 670 donors were used, and that subset was treated as a discovery cohort. Rather than drawing on any new phenotypic data, the later analysis identified candidate immune exposures from TCR beta sequences and the way those sequences occurred across donors. HLA typing covered class I and class II loci at four-digit resolution. The paper as a whole reports these results and caveats: In a later analysis, several top co-occurrence clusters were reported to appear linked to parvovirus B19, influenza, CMV and Epstein-Barr virus. Because HLA typing was missing for some donors at each locus, association tests included only the typed subset. The earlier analysis of a few hundred of the donors excluded approximately 15 rarely observed V segments, including chromosome 9 orphons, because counts were too low. In a later analysis, HLA-associated TCR beta chains were found to be more clonally expanded and to have lower generation probabilities than equally common non-associated chains. Only TCR beta chains were sequenced in this cohort, and the absence of alpha or paired-chain data limited detectable features. According to a later analysis, most CMV-associated TCR beta chains appeared to be HLA-restricted, and the HLA associations seemed to be driven largely by CMV exposure. A later analysis found that TCR association rates varied across HLA loci, with DRB1 alleles showing the most associated TCRs and HLA-C alleles the fewest. Sequencing depth was assumed to be roughly uniform across donors in the presence/absence analyses, though that assumption may not hold. A cluster of highly shared sequence variants was judged likely to represent a technical artifact of the sequencing pipeline. Some IMGT-functional V segments, including TRBV6-2 and TRBV6-3, could not be told apart with the 87-base-pair reads, so those segments were excluded. Cytomegalovirus status was reported to be diagnosed by the classifier with high specificity and sensitivity in both the original and validation cohorts. A later analysis associated 15,000 to 20,000 TCR beta sequences with specific HLA alleles at a false discovery rate of 0.05. The authors suggested that the approach could potentially be generalized to other disease states and immunological phenotypes. A further reported finding was that TCR beta sequences accurately predicted the HLA-A and HLA-B alleles for most subjects in the first cohort. In the study, about 150 TCR beta chains were listed as associated with cytomegalovirus. A later genetic analysis reported fewer N-insertions in productive TCRs among donors in an Asian-associated ancestry cluster than the roughly 670-donor mean. While some public TCRs were present in many individuals, most TCR sequences turned up only very rarely across donors. In a later genetic analysis, a missense DCLRE1C variant was associated with V-gene and J-gene trimming of TCR beta chains, and the association was replicated in an independent cohort. CMV serostatus was the only immune exposure information available for the cohort. A few of the identified cytomegalovirus-associated TCR beta chains were confirmed in vitro to be specific for cytomegalovirus antigens. Strong co-occurrence of HLA alleles, especially DR and DQ, made assigning TCR associations to individual alleles difficult. In an earlier analysis of roughly 560 of the donors, most TCR beta V segments were observed in productive rearrangements about 87% or about 30% of the time, broadly matching IMGT annotations. Linkage disequilibrium might explain the correlated functional status among segregating V segments, but an unknown experimental factor could not be ruled out.

The cohort was made up of about 670 healthy bone marrow donors. At the time of sampling, every cohort member was nominally healthy, though immune exposures that went unrecorded were likely present. The donor was CMV seropositive and was included in the group of 300 or so seropositive cohort members. Each donor provided a peripheral blood sample, and peripheral blood mononuclear cells were used for TCR beta sequencing. The Qiagen DNeasy Blood Extraction Kit was used to extract genomic DNA from the blood cell samples. A note on this clone: No cognate antigen has been identified for it. No clone much larger than this one lies a single base away; base qualities are absent.

CDR3 length: 14 amino acids, cysteine to phenylalanine. Only the CDR3 DNA stays, 42 bases, in frame from base 1. As encoded in the germline V gene, CDR1 is MNHEY while CDR2 is SVGAGI. Relative to germline, V is missing 5 bases and J is missing 7 bases, with 4 bases of the junction outside any gene match. Library preparation employed the immunoSEQ multiplex PCR assay. The multiplex PCR relied on a mix of 60 forward primers for TCR Vbeta segments and 13 reverse primers for TCR Jbeta segments. The CDR3 region of rearranged TCR beta genes was amplified from genomic DNA with a multiplex PCR assay. The amplified TCR beta libraries were sequenced on the Illumina HiSeq System as 87-base-pair reads. The source study handled its data this way. Across the 700 or so repertoires, a later analysis counted 75 million to 90 million unique TCR beta chains, around 11 million of which were shared by at least two donors. Raw reads were error-corrected and collapsed into unique sequences with a nearest-neighbor algorithm that merged closely related sequences to remove PCR and sequencing errors. To assign V, D and J gene segments, CDR3 sequences were aligned to IMGT reference sequences. For a sequence to be retained, a match of at least six nucleotides was required to both a V gene segment and a J gene segment. A rearrangement counted as productive if the CDR3 had no stop codons and remained in frame with V and J, and every other rearrangement counted as non-productive. Following IMGT convention, CDR3 was defined as the stretch from the second conserved V-encoded cysteine to the conserved J-encoded phenylalanine. In an earlier analysis of around 540 of the donors, sequences lacking an unambiguous match to a single V gene segment were excluded. An earlier analysis of some 610 of the donors called V segments functional above 56.7% productive rearrangements and segregating when the between-donor standard deviation exceeded 5%. A statistical classification framework was built for diagnosing cytomegalovirus status from the catalog of TCR beta chain sequences. A later analysis assigned V and J genes by comparing TCR nucleotide sequences with IMGT/GENE-DB human TR gene sequences. A later analysis assigned CDR3 sequences and most-parsimonious VDJ recombination scenarios with the TCRdist pipeline. In a later analysis, each TCR beta chain was defined by its CDR3 amino acid sequence together with its V-gene family, and reads without a unique V-gene family were excluded. In a later analysis, 450 to 600 highly shared, low-generation-probability nucleotide sequences were removed to address suspected cross-contamination and a sequencing artifact. In a later analysis, a clonal expansion index was calculated for each public chain from normalized within-repertoire ranks of inferred template counts. A later analysis computed generation probabilities with a VDJ recombination model fitted to out-of-frame rearrangements, and checked the results against IGoR. Hypergeometric tests were used in a later analysis to score TCR-TCR, TCR-HLA and TCR-CMV co-occurrence, with a repertoire-size bias correction applied to the TCR pairs. False discovery rates were estimated in a later analysis by permuting HLA or CMV assignments 20 times. A later analysis grouped co-occurring TCRs with DBSCAN, adding TCRdist sequence similarity when clustering within HLA-allele-positive subsets. Repertoires with fewer than 30,000 or more than 120,000 public chains were left out of co-occurrence clustering, as were five repertoires with anomalous nucleotide sharing. TCRdb holds this immuneACCESS table with in-frame rearrangements only. Some clones are missing; in checked studies, unresolved V genes explain under half, and the rest has no known cause. For V, J and clone size, that table is used; D and trimming come from the DNA. The sample table lists 100,000 or so clones, roughly 80% of them with a count of one. The top ten clones comprise around 6.9% of the sample.

The sequence is built from TRBV6-5 and TRBJ1-5, with 11 middle bases fitting TRBD1. The sequence derives from a man aged 30 to 45 in good health and CMV-seropositive. The specimen was PBMCs. The CDR3 amino acid sequence is: CASSPGTGGQPQHF. The sequenced DNA is TGTGCCAGCAGTCCCGGGACAGGGGGACAGCCCCAGCATTTT.